This entry lists 10 T cell receptor beta chains sequenced from one sample in a study of CD8 T cells in ankylosing spondylitis (TCRdb year 2017). The paper's findings and limits, for the study overall: Blood from ankylosing spondylitis patients appeared to be characterized by a TCR beta motif made up of about 8 highly homologous amino acid variants.

These receptors have no known antigen. Libraries came from 5' RACE. Data came from an Illumina HiSeq 2500. Clones were called with MiXCR by TCRdb after fastp trimmed the public reads at Q25, and only in-frame beta chains were retained. Under each unique CDR3 protein, matching rows form one entry showing the most common genes and DNA. A total of 650,000 to 800,000 distinct CDR3 sequences appear in this sample, under 20% of them only once. The ten largest clonotypes hold about a fifth of the sample. Input material: blood, either unsorted or a sorted T cell fraction (not recorded which). All receptors derive from a male donor with ankylosing spondylitis.

This clonotype appeared a few times. The rearrangement joins TRBV9 to TRBJ1-6; D call uncertain. Germline V CDR1 and CDR2: SGDLS, YYNGEE. V gave up 3 bases and J gave up 6 bases, with 13 bases separating them. The CDR3 has 15 residues. CDR3 in DNA: TGTGCCAGCAGCGCGCACGAAGTTGGTAATTCACCCCTCCACTTT. Amino acids: CASSAHEVGNSPLHF.

The table lists this clonotype with a few counts. The chain joins TRBV27 to TRBJ2-5; D gene ambiguous. V was clipped by 2 bases and J by 3 bases, with 13 bases between them. The CDR3 length is 15 residues. CDR1 and CDR2 (germline): MNHEY, SMNVEV (reference sequence). This CDR3 is CASSLARGRKETQYF. The CDR3, as DNA: TGTGCCAGCAGTTTAGCCCGCGGAAGAAAAGAGACCCAGTACTTC.

This clonotype has more than one count but fewer than ten. The genes are TRBV5-5 and TRBJ1-4; no reliable D call. This CDR3 has 13 amino acids. V dropped 4 bases and J dropped 4 bases, with 8 bases sitting between them. Germline V gene lookup returns CDR1 SGHKS and CDR2 YYEKEE (reference sequence). CDR3 sequence reads: CASSRSFNEKLFF. The DNA of the CDR3 is TGTGCCAGCAGCCGAAGTTTTAATGAAAAACTGTTTTTT. The full variable domain, completed using reference TRBV5-5 and TRBJ1-4, is DAGVTQSPTHLIKTRGQQVTLRCSPISGHKSVSWYQQVLGQGPQFIFQYYEKEERGRGNFPDRFSARQFPNYSSELNVNALLLGDSALYLCASSRSFNEKLFFGSGTQLSVL.

The chain has TRBV27 and TRBJ2-3; unclear D gene. Trimming left V 8 bases short and J 2 bases short, with 17 bases between. The CDR3 totals 15 residues. Germline V CDR1 and CDR2: MNHEY, SMNVEV (reference sequence). This CDR3 reads CASGVTGSYTDTQYF. For the CDR3, the DNA is TGTGCCAGCGGAGTAACGGGCAGCTACACAGATACGCAGTATTTT.

This clonotype occurred once. The chain carries TRBV5-1 and TRBJ1-4; TRBD1 matches at 11 bases. This CDR3 region has 12 residues. Germline V lookup: CDR1 SGHRS, CDR2 YFSETQ. J was trimmed by 11 bases and V by 4 bases; bases with no gene match: 1. The chain's CDR3 is CASSRDRGKLFF. The CDR3 nucleotides read TGCGCCAGCAGCCGGGACAGGGGGAAACTGTTTTTT.

The V call is TRBV27, the J call TRBJ2-4; TRBD1 might be the D (6 bases). This CDR3 has 17 amino acids. Germline assignment: CDR1 MNHEY and CDR2 SMNVEV (reference sequence). Between the trimmed V and J ends, which lost 0 bases and 4 bases, there was a span of 16 bases. CDR3 protein: CASSLSSSRTEKNIQYF. The CDR3 DNA reads as TGTGCCAGCAGTTTATCCAGCTCCCGGACAGAGAAAAACATTCAGTACTTC.

The chain joins TRBV12-3 or TRBV12-4 to TRBJ2-1, with 10 bases lining up with TRBD1. This CDR3 is 17 amino acids long. The trim removed 3 bases at V and 1 base at J, leaving 6 bases unmatched. The CDR3 DNA follows: TGTGCCAGCAGTTTCGGGACAGGGGCCCTATCCTACAATGAGCAGTTCTTC. Translation: CASSFGTGALSYNEQFF.

The table lists this clonotype with a few counts. This rearrangement joins TRBV25-1 to TRBJ1-2; perhaps TRBD1 as D (5 bases). The CDR3 covers 15 residues. Germline V lookup: CDR1 MGHDK, CDR2 SYGVNS. Trimming pared 1 base from V and 7 bases from J, leaving 16 bases between. In DNA, the CDR3 is TGTGCCAGCAGTGAATCCGGGCCTGGGAGGGGTGGCTACACCTTC. Translation: CASSESGPGRGGYTF.

The rearrangement uses TRBV5-1 and TRBJ2-3; either TRBD1 or TRBD2 may supply D (5 bases each). V was clipped by 4 bases and J by 6 bases, with 18 bases between them. Germline values: CDR1 SGHRS, CDR2 YFSETQ. The CDR3 runs to 15 residues. CDR3 loop: CASSRGQGAYDTQYF. CDR3 bases: TGCGCCAGCAGCCGGGGCCAGGGCGCATACGATACGCAGTATTTT.

The rearrangement links TRBV7-9 to TRBJ2-1; TRBD2 might be the D (5 bases). V was cut by 5 bases and J by 4 bases, with 15 bases left in between. Per germline, CDR1 SEHNR and CDR2 FQNEAQ (reference sequence). The CDR3 spans 15 residues. CDR3 residues: CASSVSVKGYNEQFF. CDR3 in DNA: TGTGCCAGCAGCGTTAGCGTAAAAGGATACAATGAGCAGTTCTTC. Full variable domain (remainder filled in from reference TRBV7-9 and TRBJ2-1): DTGVSQNPRHKITKRGQNVTFRCDPISEHNRLYWYRQTLGQGPEFLTYFQNEAQLEKSRLLSDRFSAERPKGSFSTLEIQRTEQGDSAMYLCASSVSVKGYNEQFFGPGTRLTVL.